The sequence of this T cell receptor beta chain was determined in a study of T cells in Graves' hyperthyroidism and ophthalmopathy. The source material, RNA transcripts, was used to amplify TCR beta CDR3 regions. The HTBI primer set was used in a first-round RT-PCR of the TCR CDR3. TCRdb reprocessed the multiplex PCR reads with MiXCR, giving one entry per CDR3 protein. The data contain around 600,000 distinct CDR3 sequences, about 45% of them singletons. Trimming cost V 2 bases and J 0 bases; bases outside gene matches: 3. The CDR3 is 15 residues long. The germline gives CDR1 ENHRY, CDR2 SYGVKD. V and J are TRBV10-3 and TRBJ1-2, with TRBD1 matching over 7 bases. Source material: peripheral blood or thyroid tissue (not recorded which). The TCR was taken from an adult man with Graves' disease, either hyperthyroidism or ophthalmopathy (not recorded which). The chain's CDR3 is CAISEAGGSNYGYTF. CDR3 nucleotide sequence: TGTGCCATCAGTGAGGCAGGGGGATCTAACTATGGCTACACCTTC.